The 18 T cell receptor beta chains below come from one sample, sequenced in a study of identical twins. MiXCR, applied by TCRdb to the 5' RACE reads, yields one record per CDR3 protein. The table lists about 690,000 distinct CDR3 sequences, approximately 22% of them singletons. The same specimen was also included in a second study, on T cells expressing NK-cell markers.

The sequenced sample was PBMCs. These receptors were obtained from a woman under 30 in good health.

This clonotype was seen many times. The CDR3 here is CASSLLSGDEQYF. CDR3 nucleotides: TGCGCCAGCAGCTTGTTATCGGGGGACGAGCAGTACTTC. The gene calls are TRBV5-1 and TRBJ2-7, with D maybe TRBD2 (6 bases). Per the germline V gene, CDR1 is SGHRS and CDR2 is YFSETQ. The V end lost 1 base, the J end lost 5 bases, and 10 bases lay between the germline ends. CDR3 size: 13 residues.

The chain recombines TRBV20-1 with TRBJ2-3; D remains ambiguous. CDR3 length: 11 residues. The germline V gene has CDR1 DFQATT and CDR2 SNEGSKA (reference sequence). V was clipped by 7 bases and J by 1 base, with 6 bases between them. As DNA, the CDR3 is TGCAGTGTCTCGGGCACAGATACGCAGTATTTT. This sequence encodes CSVSGTDTQYF.

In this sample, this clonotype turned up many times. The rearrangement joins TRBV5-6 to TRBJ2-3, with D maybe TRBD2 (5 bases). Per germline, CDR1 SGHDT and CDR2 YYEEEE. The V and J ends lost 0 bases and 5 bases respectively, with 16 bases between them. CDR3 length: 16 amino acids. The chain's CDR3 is CASSLEGTVRGDTQYF. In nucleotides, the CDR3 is TGTGCCAGCAGCTTGGAAGGAACGGTCCGGGGAGATACGCAGTATTTT.

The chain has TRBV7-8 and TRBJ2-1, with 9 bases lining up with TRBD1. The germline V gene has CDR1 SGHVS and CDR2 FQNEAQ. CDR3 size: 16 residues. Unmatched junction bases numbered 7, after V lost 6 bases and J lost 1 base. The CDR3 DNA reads TGTGCCAGCAGGGCCGGACAGGGGAGATCCTACAATGAGCAGTTCTTC. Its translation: CASRAGQGRSYNEQFF. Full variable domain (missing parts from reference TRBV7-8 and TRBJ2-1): GAGVSQSPRYKVAKRGQDVALRCDPISGHVSLFWYQQALGQGPEFLTYFQNEAQLDKSGLPSDRFFAERPEGSVSTLKIQRTQQEDSAVYLCASRAGQGRSYNEQFFGPGTRLTVL.

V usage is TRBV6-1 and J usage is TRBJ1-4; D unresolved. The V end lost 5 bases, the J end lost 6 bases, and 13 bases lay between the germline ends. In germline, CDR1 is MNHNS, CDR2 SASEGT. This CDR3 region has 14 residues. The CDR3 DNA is TGTGCCAGCAGTCCTCAATCGGTCGATGAAAAACTGTTTTTT. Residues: CASSPQSVDEKLFF.

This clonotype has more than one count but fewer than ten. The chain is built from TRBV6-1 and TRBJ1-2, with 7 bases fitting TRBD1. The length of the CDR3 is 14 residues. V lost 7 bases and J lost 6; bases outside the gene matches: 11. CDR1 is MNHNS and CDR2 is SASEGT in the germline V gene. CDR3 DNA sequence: TGTGCCAGCACCCAGACAGGGTTGGTAGATGGCTACACCTTC. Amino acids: CASTQTGLVDGYTF.

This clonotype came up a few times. The CDR3 here is CSASRDRGSYEQYF. In DNA, the CDR3 is TGCAGTGCTTCCCGGGACAGGGGTTCCTACGAGCAGTACTTC. The J gene is TRBJ2-7, the V gene TRBV20-1, with TRBD1 matching over 10 bases. This CDR3 is 14 amino acids long. Germline CDR1 reads DFQATT; CDR2 reads SNEGSKA (reference sequence). Trimming removed 5 bases from V and 1 base from J; junction bases left unmatched: 5.

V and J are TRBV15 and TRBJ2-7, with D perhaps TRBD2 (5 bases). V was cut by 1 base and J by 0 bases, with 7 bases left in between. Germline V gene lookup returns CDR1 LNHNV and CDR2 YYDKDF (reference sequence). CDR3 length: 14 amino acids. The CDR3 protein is CATSRATSSYEQYF. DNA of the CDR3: TGTGCCACCAGCAGAGCCACTAGCTCCTACGAGCAGTACTTC.

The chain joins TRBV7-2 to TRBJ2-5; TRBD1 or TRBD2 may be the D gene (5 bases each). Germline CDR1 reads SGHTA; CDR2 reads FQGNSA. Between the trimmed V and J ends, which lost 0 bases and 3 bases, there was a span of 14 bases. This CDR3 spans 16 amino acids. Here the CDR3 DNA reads TGTGCCAGCAGCTTAGCCGGTCTGGGGACGAAAGAGACCCAGTACTTC. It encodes CASSLAGLGTKETQYF.

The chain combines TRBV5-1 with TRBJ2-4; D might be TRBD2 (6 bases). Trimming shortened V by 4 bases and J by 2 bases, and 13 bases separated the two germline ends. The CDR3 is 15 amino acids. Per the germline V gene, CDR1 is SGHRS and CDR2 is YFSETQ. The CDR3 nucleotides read TGCGCCAGCAGCCTACGGAGGGATTCCAAAAACATTCAGTACTTC. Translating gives CASSLRRDSKNIQYF.

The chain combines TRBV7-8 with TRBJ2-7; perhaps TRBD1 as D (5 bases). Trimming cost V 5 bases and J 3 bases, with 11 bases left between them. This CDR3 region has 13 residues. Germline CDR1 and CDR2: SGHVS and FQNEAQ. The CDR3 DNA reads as TGTGCCAGCAGCGCCCTACAGGACTACGAGCAGTACTTC. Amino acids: CASSALQDYEQYF.

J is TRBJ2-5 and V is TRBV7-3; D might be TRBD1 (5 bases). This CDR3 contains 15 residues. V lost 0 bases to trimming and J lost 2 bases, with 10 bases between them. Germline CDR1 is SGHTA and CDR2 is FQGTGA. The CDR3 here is CASSLTGVTQETQYF. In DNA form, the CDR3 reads TGTGCCAGCAGCTTAACAGGGGTAACTCAAGAGACCCAGTACTTC.

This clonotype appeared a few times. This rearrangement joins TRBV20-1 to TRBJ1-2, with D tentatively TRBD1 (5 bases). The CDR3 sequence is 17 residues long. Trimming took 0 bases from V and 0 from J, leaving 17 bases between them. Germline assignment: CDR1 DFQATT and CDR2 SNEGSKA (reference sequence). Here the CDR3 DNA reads TGCAGTGCTAGAGATCGGGGTGACAGTGTTACTAACTATGGCTACACCTTC. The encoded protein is CSARDRGDSVTNYGYTF.

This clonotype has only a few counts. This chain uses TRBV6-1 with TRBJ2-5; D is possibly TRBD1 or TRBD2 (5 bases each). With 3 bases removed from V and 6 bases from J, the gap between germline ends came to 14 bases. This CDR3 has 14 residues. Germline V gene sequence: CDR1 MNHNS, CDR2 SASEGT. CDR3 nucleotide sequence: TGTGCCAGCAGTGACACGGTGGGACGTCAGACCCAGTACTTC. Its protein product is CASSDTVGRQTQYF.

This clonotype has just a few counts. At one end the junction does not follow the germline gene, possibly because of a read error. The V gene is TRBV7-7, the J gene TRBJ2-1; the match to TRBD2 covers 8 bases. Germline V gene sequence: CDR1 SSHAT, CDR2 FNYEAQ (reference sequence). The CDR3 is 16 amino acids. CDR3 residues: CASSLYEAGGTNEQFF. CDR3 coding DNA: TGTGCTAGCAGCTTATATGAGGCGGGGGGTACAAATGAGCAGTTCTTC. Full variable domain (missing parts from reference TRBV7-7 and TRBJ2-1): GAGVSQSPRYKVTKRGQDVTLRCDPISSHATLYWYQQALGQGPEFLTYFNYEAQPDKSGLPSDRFSAERPEGSISTLTIQRTEQRDSAMYRCASSLYEAGGTNEQFFGPGTRLTVL.

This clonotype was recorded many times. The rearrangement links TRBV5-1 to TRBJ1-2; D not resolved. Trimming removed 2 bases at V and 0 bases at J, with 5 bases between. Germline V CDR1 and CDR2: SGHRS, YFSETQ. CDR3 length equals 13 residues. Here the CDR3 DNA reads TGCGCCAGCAGCTTCAACGCTAACTATGGCTACACCTTC. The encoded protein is CASSFNANYGYTF.

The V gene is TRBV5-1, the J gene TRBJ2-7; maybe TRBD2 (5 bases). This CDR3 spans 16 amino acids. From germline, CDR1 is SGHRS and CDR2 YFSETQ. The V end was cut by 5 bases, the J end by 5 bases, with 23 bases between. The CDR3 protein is CASSPSFVGASHEQYF. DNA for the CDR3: TGCGCCAGCAGTCCTTCGTTTGTGGGAGCTTCCCACGAGCAGTACTTC.

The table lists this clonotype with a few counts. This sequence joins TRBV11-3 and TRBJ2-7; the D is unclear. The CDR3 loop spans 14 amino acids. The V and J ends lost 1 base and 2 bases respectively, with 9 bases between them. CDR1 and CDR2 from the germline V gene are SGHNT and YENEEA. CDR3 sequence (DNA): TGTGCCAGCAGCTTAGGAACAGTAACCTACGAGCAGTACTTC. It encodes CASSLGTVTYEQYF.